This T cell receptor beta chain originates from a study of T cell therapy after organ transplantation. General study findings and limits: In nonresponders, large pretherapy expansions changed minimally after therapy. Reconstitution after therapy seemingly combined transferred and product-undetected endogenous clonotypes. Pretherapy CD8 clonality inversely correlated with its fold change after therapy.

Concerning this clone: Its antigen is unknown.

The data were produced by immunoSEQ multiplex PCR, yet TCRdb's version contains in-frame clones alone and is incomplete. The sample carries about 19,000 clones, around 81% recorded once. This sample's time point: 4-8 weeks after completion of therapy. V lost 7 bases and J 1 base, leaving 11 bases between the germline ends. CDR3 size: 13 residues. Per germline, CDR1 LNHNV and CDR2 YYDKDF (reference sequence). The rearrangement joins TRBV15 to TRBJ2-7, with a possible D match to TRBD2 (6 bases). The specimen was CD8+ T cells from blood, collected after autologous CMV-specific T cell therapy. This TCR was sampled from a human patient who had received a solid organ transplant and had CMV disease. Some T cells may be supplied by the graft donor. The DNA of the CDR3 is TGTGCCACCAAGGTAGCGGAGTCCTACGAGCAGTACTTC. Encoded protein: CATKVAESYEQYF. Together with reference TRBV15 and TRBJ2-7, the CDR3 gives the full variable domain: DAMVIQNPRYQVTQFGKPVTLSCSQTLNHNVMYWYQQKSSQAPKLLFHYYDKDFNNEADTPDNFQSRRPNTSFCFLDIRSPGLGDTAMYLCATKVAESYEQYFGPGTRLTVT.